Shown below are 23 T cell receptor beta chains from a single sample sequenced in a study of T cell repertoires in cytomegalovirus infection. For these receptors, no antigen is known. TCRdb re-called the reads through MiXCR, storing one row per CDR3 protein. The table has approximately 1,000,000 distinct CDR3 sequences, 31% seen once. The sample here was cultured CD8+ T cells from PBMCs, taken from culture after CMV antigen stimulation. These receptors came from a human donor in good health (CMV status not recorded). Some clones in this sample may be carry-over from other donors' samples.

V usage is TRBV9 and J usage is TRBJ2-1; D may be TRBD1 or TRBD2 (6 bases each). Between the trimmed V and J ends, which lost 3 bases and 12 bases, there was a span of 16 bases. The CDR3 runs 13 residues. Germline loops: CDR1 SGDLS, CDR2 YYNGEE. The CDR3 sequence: CASSAEGGHGQFF. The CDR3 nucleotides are TGTGCCAGCAGCGCAGAGGGGGGTCATGGGCAGTTCTTC.

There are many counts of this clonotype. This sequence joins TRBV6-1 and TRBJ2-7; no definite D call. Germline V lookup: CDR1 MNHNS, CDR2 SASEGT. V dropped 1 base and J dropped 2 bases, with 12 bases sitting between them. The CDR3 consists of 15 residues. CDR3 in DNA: TGTGCCAGCAGTGAAGAAGGTGAAGGCGCCTACGAGCAGTACTTC. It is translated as CASSEEGEGAYEQYF.

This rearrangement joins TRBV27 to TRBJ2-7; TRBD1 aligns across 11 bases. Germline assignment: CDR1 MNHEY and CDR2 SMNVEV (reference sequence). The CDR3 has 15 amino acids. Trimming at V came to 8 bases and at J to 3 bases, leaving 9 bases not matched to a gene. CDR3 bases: TGTGCCAGCGAATCTCGGGGACAGGGGGGCTACGAGCAGTACTTC. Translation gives CASESRGQGGYEQYF.

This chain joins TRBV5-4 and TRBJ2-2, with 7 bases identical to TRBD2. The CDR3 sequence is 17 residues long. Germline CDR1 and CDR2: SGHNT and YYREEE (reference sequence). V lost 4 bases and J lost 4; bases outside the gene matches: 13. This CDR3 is CASSPGGAGVSTGELFF. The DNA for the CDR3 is TGTGCCAGCAGCCCCGGTGGGGCGGGGGTGTCCACCGGGGAGCTGTTTTTT.

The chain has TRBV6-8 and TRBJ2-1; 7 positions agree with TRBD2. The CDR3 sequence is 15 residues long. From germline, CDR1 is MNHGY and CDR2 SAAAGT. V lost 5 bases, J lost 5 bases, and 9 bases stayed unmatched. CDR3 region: CASSPGDYINNEQFF. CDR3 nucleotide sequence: TGTGCCAGCAGTCCCGGGGACTATATCAACAATGAGCAGTTCTTC.

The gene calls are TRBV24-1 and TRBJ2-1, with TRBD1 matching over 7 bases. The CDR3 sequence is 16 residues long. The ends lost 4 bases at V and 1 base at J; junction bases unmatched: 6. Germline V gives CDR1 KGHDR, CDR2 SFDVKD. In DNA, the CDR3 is TGTGCCACCAGTGACGATGAGGGGGCATCCTACAATGAGCAGTTCTTC. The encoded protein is CATSDDEGASYNEQFF.

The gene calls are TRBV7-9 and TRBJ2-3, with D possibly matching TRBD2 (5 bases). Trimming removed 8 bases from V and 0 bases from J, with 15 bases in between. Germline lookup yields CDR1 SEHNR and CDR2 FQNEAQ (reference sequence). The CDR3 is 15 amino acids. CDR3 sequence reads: CASPPEVTSTDTQYF. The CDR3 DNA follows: TGTGCCAGCCCCCCGGAGGTCACTAGCACAGATACGCAGTATTTT.

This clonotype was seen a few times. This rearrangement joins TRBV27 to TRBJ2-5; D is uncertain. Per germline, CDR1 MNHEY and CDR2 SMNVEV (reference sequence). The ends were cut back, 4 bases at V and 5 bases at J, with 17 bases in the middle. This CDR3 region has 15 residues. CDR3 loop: CASSSLAGSSETQYF. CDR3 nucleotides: TGTGCCAGCAGTTCCCTTGCCGGGTCCTCGGAGACCCAGTACTTC.

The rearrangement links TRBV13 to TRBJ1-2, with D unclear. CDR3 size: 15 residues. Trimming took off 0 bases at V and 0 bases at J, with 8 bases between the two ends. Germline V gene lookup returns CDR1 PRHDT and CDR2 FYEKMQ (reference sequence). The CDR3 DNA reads TGTGCCAGCAGCTTAGGTTCACCGGCTAACTATGGCTACACCTTC. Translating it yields CASSLGSPANYGYTF.

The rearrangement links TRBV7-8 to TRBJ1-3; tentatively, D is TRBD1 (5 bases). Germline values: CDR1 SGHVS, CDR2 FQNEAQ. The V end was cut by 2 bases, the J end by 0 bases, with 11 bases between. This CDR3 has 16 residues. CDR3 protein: CASSLRGLLSGNTIYF. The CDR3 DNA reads TGTGCCAGCAGCTTAAGGGGACTTCTCTCTGGAAACACCATATATTTT.

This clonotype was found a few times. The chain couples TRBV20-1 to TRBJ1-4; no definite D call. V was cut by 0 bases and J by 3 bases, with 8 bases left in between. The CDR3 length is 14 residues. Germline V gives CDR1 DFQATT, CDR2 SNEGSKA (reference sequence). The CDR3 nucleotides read TGCAGTGCTAGAGATGATGGGGCTAATGAAAAACTGTTTTTT. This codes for CSARDDGANEKLFF.

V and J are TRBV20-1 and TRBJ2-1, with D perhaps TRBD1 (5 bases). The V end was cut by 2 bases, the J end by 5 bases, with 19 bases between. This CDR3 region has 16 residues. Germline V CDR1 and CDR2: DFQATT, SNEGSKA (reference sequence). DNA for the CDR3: TGCAGTGCTAGAATCACGGTGTCAGGGCCAAACAATGAGCAGTTCTTC. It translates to CSARITVSGPNNEQFF.

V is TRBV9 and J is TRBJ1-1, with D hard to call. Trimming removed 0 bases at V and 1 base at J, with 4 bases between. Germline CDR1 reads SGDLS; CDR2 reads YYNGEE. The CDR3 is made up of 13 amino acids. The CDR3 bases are TGTGCCAGCAGCGTAGCTAGGAACACTGAAGCTTTCTTT. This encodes CASSVARNTEAFF.

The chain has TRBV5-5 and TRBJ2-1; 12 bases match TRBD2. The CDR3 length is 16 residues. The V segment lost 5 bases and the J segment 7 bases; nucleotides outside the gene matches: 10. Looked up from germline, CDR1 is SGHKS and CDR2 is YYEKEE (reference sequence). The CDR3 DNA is TGTGCCAGCAGTCATGGGGCTAGCGGGGGGGCTAATGAGCAGTTCTTC. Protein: CASSHGASGGANEQFF.

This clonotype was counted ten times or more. CDR3 in amino acids: CASSEVPRDGYTF. The CDR3 region has the DNA TGTGCCAGCAGTGAGGTTCCCCGGGACGGCTACACCTTC. The V and J genes are TRBV6-1 and TRBJ1-2, with a weak D call TRBD1 (5 bases). The CDR3 runs to 13 residues. V gave up 3 bases and J gave up 8 bases, with 13 bases separating them. The V gene's germline CDR1 is MNHNS and CDR2 SASEGT.

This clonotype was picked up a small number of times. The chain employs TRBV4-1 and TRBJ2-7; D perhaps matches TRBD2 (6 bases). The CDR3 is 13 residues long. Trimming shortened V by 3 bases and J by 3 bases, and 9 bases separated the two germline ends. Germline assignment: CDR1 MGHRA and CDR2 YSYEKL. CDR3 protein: CASSQGGFYEQYF. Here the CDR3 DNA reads TGCGCCAGCAGCCAGGGAGGCTTCTACGAGCAGTACTTC.

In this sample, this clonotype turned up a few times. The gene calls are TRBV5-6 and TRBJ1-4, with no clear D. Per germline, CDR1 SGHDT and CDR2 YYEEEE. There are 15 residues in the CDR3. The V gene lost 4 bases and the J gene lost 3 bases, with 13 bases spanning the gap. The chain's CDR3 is CASSPGRVANEKLFF. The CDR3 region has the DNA TGTGCCAGCAGCCCTGGTCGGGTTGCTAATGAAAAACTGTTTTTT.

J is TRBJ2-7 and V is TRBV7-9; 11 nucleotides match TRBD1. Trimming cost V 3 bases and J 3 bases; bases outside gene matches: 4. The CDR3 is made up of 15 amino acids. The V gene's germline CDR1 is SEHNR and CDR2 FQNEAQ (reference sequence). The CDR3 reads CASSFGQGAVYEQYV. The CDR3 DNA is TGTGCCAGCAGCTTTGGACAGGGGGCTGTCTACGAGCAGTACGTC.

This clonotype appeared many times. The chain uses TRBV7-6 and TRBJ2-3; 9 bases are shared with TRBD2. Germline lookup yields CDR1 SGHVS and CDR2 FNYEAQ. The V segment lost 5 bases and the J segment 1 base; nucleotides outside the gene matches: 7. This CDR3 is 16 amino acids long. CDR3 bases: TGTGCCAGCAGCCCATCCCAGCGGGGGGGCACAGATACGCAGTATTTT. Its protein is CASSPSQRGGTDTQYF. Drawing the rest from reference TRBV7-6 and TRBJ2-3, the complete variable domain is GAGVSQSPRYKVTKRGQDVALRCDPISGHVSLYWYRQALGQGPEFLTYFNYEAQQDKSGLPNDRFSAERPEGSISTLTIQRTEQRDSAMYRCASSPSQRGGTDTQYFGPGTRLTVL.

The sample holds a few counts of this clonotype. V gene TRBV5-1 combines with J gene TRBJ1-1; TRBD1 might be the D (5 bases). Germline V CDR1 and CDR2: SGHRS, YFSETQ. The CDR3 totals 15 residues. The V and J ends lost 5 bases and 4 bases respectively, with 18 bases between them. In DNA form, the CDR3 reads TGCGCCAGCAGATTATATCAGGGCAAAGGCACTGAAGCTTTCTTT. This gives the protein CASRLYQGKGTEAFF.

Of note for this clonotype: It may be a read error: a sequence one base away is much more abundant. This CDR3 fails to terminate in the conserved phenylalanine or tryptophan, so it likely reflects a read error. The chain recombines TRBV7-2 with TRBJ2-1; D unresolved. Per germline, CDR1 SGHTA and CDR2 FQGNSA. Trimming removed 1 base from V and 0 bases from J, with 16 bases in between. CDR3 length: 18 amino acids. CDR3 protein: CASSLVLGSSSSYNEQFS. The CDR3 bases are TGTGCCAGCAGCTTAGTCTTGGGTAGCTCGAGCTCCTACAATGAGCAGTTCTCC.

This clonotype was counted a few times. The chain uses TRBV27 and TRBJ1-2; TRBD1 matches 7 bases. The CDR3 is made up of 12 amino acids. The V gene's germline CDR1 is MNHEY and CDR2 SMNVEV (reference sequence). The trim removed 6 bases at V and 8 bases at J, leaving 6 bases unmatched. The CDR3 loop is CASSARGGGYTF. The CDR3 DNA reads TGTGCCAGCAGCGCTAGAGGGGGCGGCTACACCTTC.

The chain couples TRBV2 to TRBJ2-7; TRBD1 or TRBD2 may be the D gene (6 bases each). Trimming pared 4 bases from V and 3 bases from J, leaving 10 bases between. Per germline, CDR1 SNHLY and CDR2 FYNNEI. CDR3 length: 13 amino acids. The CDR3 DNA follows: TGTGCCAGCAGTGTTGAGGGGGGCTACGAGCAGTACGTC. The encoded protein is CASSVEGGYEQYV.